This T cell receptor beta chain was documented in a study of siplizumab effects on memory and regulatory T cells. For around six days at 37°C, the mixed lymphocyte reaction cells were kept in coculture. Clones were read by immunoSEQ multiplex PCR, and TCRdb kept only the in-frame ones, dropping some. Of 9,500 to 13,000 clones listed, roughly 45% are singletons. A remark on this clone: What it binds is unknown.

General study points: The authors could not assign a naive or memory phenotype to roughly 75-96% of proliferating CD4+ or CD8+ clones.

The V gene lost 7 bases and the J gene lost 5 bases, with 18 bases spanning the gap. This CDR3 comprises 14 residues. Per the germline V gene, CDR1 is SGHNT and CDR2 is YYREEE (reference sequence). The chain couples TRBV5-4 to TRBJ2-5, with D possibly matching TRBD1 (6 bases). The sequenced sample was CFSE-low (dividing) CD8+ T cells sorted from an allogeneic mixed lymphocyte reaction. The sequence was collected from a human donor in good health; the cells came from an allogeneic mixed lymphocyte reaction. CDR3 in amino acids: CASSQRVGAETQYF. In DNA form, the CDR3 reads TGTGCCAGCTCCCAACGGGTGGGGGCGGAGACCCAGTACTTC.